This T cell receptor (beta chain) came from a study of blood T cell repertoires in COVID-19. Sequenced by immunoSEQ multiplex PCR; TCRdb stores in-frame clones only, minus some. The sample yields 180,000 or so clones, about 86% seen once. This CDR3 contains 13 residues. Germline-derived CDR1 and CDR2 are MNHNS and SASEGT. Deletions cut 2 bases from V and 7 bases from J, with 9 bases between. The receptor's source is a man aged 18 to 30 with acute or convalescent COVID-19. The sequenced material came from peripheral blood. This rearrangement joins TRBV6-1 to TRBJ1-5, with D perhaps TRBD1 (5 bases). The CDR3: CASSEQGVQPQHF. The CDR3 DNA is TGTGCCAGCAGTGAACAGGGTGTCCAGCCCCAGCATTTT.